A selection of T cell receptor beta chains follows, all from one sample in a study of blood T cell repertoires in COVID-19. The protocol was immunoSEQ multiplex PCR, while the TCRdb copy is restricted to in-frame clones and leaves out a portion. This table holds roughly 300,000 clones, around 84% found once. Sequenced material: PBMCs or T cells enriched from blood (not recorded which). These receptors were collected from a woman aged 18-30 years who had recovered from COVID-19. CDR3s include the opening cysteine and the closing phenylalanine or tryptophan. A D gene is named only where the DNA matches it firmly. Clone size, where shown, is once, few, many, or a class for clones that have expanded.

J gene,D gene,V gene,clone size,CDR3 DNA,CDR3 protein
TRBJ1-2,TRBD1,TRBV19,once,TGTGCCACCTCCGGGACAGGGGGGTCTGGCTACACCTTC,CATSGTGGSGYTF
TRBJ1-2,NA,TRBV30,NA,TGTGCCTGGAGTGTGGGAGCGGGTGGCTACACCTTC,CAWSVGAGGYTF
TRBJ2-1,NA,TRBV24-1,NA,TGTGCCACCAGTGACCGGAATGAGCAGTTCTTC,CATSDRNEQFF
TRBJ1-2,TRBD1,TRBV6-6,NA,TGTGCCAGCAGACCGGGACAGGGCTCCTATGGCTACACCTTC,CASRPGQGSYGYTF
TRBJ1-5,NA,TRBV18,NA,TGTGCCAGCTCACCACCGTCGTGGACAGATAATCAGCCCCAGCATTTT,CASSPPSWTDNQPQHF
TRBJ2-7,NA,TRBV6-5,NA,TGTGCCAGCAGTTACTCGAACAGGGACCCCTACGAGCAGTACTTC,CASSYSNRDPYEQYF
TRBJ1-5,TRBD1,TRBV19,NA,TGTGCCAGTAGTAACCGGGACAGGGGATCGGGCAATCAGCCCCAGCATTTT,CASSNRDRGSGNQPQHF
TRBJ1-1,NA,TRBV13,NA,TGTGCCAGCAGCTTTGTCAGGGGTGAAGCTTTCTTT,CASSFVRGEAFF
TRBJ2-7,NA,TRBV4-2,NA,TGTGCCAGCAGCCCCCACGAACGAGAGGAGCAGTACTTC,CASSPHEREEQYF
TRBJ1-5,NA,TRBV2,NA,TGTGCCAGCGGGGTTGGGGAGCGAGAACCAAATCAGCCCCAGCATTTT,CASGVGEREPNQPQHF
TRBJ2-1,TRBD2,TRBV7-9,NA,TGTGCCAGCAGCGGGGACACCGGGACTAGTTCCTACAATGAGCAGTTCTTC,CASSGDTGTSSYNEQFF
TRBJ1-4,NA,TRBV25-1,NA,TGTGCCAGCAGTGTCATTACTAGTGAAAAACTGTTTTTT,CASSVITSEKLFF
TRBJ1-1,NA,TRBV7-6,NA,TGTGCCAGCAGCTTAATGGGAGGGTTTGGGGTGGCGACGAACACTGAAGCTTTCTTT,CASSLMGGFGVATNTEAFF
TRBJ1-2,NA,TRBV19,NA,TGTGCCAGTAGTATCCTGCAGGGGCTTGACTATGGCTACACCTTC,CASSILQGLDYGYTF
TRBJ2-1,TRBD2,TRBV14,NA,TGTGCCAGCAGCCGGATAGCGGGTCATTACAATGAGCAGTTCTTC,CASSRIAGHYNEQFF
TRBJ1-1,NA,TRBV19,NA,TGTGCCAGTAGTATGTGGGTGACAAGGACTGAAGCTTTCTTT,CASSMWVTRTEAFF
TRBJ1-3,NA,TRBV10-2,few,TGCGCCAGCAGTGACGGAGTTGGGGGGTGGACCATATATTTT,CASSDGVGGWTIYF